This is a list of T cell receptor beta chains from one sample in a study of regulatory T cells in long-lasting Graves disease. TCRdb ran MiXCR on the multiplex PCR reads and lists one entry per CDR3 protein. The sample shows some 370,000 distinct CDR3 sequences, under 25% of them seen only once. The source material was peripheral blood mononuclear cells (PBMCs), sampled when the disease was refractory, from a patient treated with antithyroid drugs. These receptors were taken from a female donor with Graves disease. Each CDR3 is given with its conserved first and last residue.

J gene: TRBJ2-2
V gene: TRBV6-2/TRBV6-3
CDR3 protein: CASSYSRTKVTGELFF

J gene: TRBJ2-2
V gene: TRBV28
CDR3 protein: CASSFSAGGPRHTGELFF

J gene: TRBJ2-2
V gene: TRBV27
CDR3 protein: CASSLSGTSRGRVGLPNTGELFF

J gene: TRBJ2-4
V gene: TRBV29-1
CDR3 protein: CSVGGNLAKNIQYF

J gene: TRBJ2-1
V gene: TRBV6-1
CDR3 protein: CASRRGSYNEQFF

J gene: TRBJ2-5
V gene: TRBV28
CDR3 protein: CASKQAGRGTQYF

J gene: TRBJ2-5
V gene: TRBV6-1
CDR3 protein: CASNEAGPKETQYF

J gene: TRBJ2-5
V gene: TRBV15
CDR3 protein: CATSRYPVGGDQETQYF

J gene: TRBJ1-3
V gene: TRBV28
CDR3 protein: CASSFNRGTGNTIYF

J gene: TRBJ1-2
V gene: TRBV5-5
CDR3 protein: CASSLGLWGYTF

J gene: TRBJ2-7
V gene: TRBV28
CDR3 protein: CASSSYYRGSISYEQYF

J gene: TRBJ2-2
V gene: TRBV27
CDR3 protein: CASSLSPDTGELFF

J gene: TRBJ2-7
V gene: TRBV4-1
CDR3 protein: CASSPRDSTYEQYF

J gene: TRBJ2-5
V gene: TRBV20-1
CDR3 protein: CSAIVPGGMETQYF

J gene: TRBJ2-2
V gene: TRBV6-5
CDR3 protein: CASSYSGAVGELFF

J gene: TRBJ2-7
V gene: TRBV6-1
CDR3 protein: CASRGVTYEQYF

J gene: TRBJ2-6
V gene: TRBV4-3
CDR3 protein: CASSQDSGANVLTF

J gene: TRBJ2-7
V gene: TRBV28
CDR3 protein: CASSQDSGYSYEQYF

J gene: TRBJ2-7
V gene: TRBV20-1
CDR3 protein: CSAYGLADLPPYEQYF

J gene: TRBJ2-5
V gene: TRBV12-3/TRBV12-4
CDR3 protein: CASSRQMETQYF

J gene: TRBJ2-7
V gene: TRBV29-1
CDR3 protein: CSVGGTFYEQYF

J gene: TRBJ2-2
V gene: TRBV3-2
CDR3 protein: CASSPDQREDTGELFF

J gene: TRBJ1-1
V gene: TRBV14
CDR3 protein: CASSQDLPRIF

J gene: TRBJ2-7
V gene: TRBV7-2
CDR3 protein: CASSLGPTSAMYEQYF

J gene: TRBJ2-1
V gene: TRBV12-3/TRBV12-4
CDR3 protein: CASRRSLDMKEGEQFF

J gene: TRBJ1-1
V gene: TRBV3-1
CDR3 protein: CAGSQAVMTIEAFF

J gene: TRBJ2-7
V gene: TRBV12-3/TRBV12-4
CDR3 protein: CASSFLGLAYEQYF

J gene: TRBJ2-2
V gene: TRBV5-6
CDR3 protein: CASSPWTGVLTGELFF

J gene: TRBJ2-5
V gene: TRBV2
CDR3 protein: CASILAGISQETQYF

J gene: TRBJ1-4
V gene: TRBV28
CDR3 protein: CASSLDDRVANEKLFF

J gene: TRBJ2-7
V gene: TRBV27
CDR3 protein: CASIRGGDYEQYF

J gene: TRBJ2-7
V gene: TRBV2
CDR3 protein: CASTRTGETYEQYF

J gene: TRBJ2-5
V gene: TRBV27
CDR3 protein: CASSSDPYQETQYF

J gene: TRBJ1-1
V gene: TRBV27
CDR3 protein: CASSPIHRGTEAFF

J gene: TRBJ1-4
V gene: TRBV5-1
CDR3 protein: CASSLGAANEKLFF

J gene: TRBJ1-1
V gene: TRBV20-1
CDR3 protein: CSARDRPSSAFF

J gene: TRBJ1-6
V gene: TRBV16
CDR3 protein: CASSPSDRFHNSPLHF

J gene: TRBJ2-7
V gene: TRBV19
CDR3 protein: CASSIGQGNEQYF

J gene: TRBJ1-4
V gene: TRBV2
CDR3 protein: CASKGFGTGGKLFF

J gene: TRBJ2-7
V gene: TRBV12-5
CDR3 protein: CASGLGAGGPYEQYF

J gene: TRBJ1-3
V gene: TRBV19
CDR3 protein: CASSMASSGNTIYF

J gene: TRBJ1-2
V gene: TRBV30
CDR3 protein: CACLEFEGYTF

J gene: TRBJ2-7
V gene: TRBV28
CDR3 protein: CASSDGGSYEQYF

J gene: TRBJ2-7
V gene: TRBV12-3/TRBV12-4
CDR3 protein: CASSYPPTYEQYF

J gene: TRBJ2-5
V gene: TRBV18
CDR3 protein: CASSLRTLYQETQYF

J gene: TRBJ1-1
V gene: TRBV27
CDR3 protein: CASSSAAWAPEAFF

J gene: TRBJ2-3
V gene: TRBV7-3
CDR3 protein: CASTRGGSTDTQYF

J gene: TRBJ1-1
V gene: TRBV19
CDR3 protein: CASSIDPTGMNTEAFF

J gene: TRBJ1-1
V gene: TRBV30
CDR3 protein: CAWSAGLVVTEAFF

J gene: TRBJ2-7
V gene: TRBV28
CDR3 protein: CASSSQGEQYF